Below, 2 T cell receptor beta chains from the same sample are listed, as sequenced in a study of T cell repertoires in cytomegalovirus infection. Using its own MiXCR run on the reads, TCRdb lists one record per CDR3 protein. The sample holds roughly 700,000 distinct CDR3 sequences, around 32% seen once. Antigens of these TCRs are unknown. Sequenced material: cultured PBMCs, taken from culture after CMV antigen stimulation. The source is a human donor in good health (CMV status not recorded). Some clones in this sample may be carry-over from other donors' samples.

The chain is built from TRBV2 and TRBJ1-5; a weak D match, TRBD1 (6 bases). CDR1 is SNHLY and CDR2 is FYNNEI in the germline V gene. The CDR3 contains 14 residues. Between the trimmed V and J ends, which lost 9 bases and 0 bases, there was a span of 12 bases. The CDR3 is CASGDTYSNQPQHF. The CDR3 DNA follows: TGTGCCAGTGGGGACACGTATAGCAATCAGCCCCAGCATTTT.

CDR3 DNA sequence: TGTGCCAGCAGCTTAGTGACAGCTGAAAAACTGTTTTTT. Residues: CASSLVTAEKLFF. J is TRBJ1-4 and V is TRBV7-6; a weak D match, TRBD1 (5 bases). The germline V and J ends were trimmed by 1 base and 7 bases, with 7 bases remaining between them. Germline CDR1 SGHVS, CDR2 FNYEAQ. The CDR3 is 13 amino acids.